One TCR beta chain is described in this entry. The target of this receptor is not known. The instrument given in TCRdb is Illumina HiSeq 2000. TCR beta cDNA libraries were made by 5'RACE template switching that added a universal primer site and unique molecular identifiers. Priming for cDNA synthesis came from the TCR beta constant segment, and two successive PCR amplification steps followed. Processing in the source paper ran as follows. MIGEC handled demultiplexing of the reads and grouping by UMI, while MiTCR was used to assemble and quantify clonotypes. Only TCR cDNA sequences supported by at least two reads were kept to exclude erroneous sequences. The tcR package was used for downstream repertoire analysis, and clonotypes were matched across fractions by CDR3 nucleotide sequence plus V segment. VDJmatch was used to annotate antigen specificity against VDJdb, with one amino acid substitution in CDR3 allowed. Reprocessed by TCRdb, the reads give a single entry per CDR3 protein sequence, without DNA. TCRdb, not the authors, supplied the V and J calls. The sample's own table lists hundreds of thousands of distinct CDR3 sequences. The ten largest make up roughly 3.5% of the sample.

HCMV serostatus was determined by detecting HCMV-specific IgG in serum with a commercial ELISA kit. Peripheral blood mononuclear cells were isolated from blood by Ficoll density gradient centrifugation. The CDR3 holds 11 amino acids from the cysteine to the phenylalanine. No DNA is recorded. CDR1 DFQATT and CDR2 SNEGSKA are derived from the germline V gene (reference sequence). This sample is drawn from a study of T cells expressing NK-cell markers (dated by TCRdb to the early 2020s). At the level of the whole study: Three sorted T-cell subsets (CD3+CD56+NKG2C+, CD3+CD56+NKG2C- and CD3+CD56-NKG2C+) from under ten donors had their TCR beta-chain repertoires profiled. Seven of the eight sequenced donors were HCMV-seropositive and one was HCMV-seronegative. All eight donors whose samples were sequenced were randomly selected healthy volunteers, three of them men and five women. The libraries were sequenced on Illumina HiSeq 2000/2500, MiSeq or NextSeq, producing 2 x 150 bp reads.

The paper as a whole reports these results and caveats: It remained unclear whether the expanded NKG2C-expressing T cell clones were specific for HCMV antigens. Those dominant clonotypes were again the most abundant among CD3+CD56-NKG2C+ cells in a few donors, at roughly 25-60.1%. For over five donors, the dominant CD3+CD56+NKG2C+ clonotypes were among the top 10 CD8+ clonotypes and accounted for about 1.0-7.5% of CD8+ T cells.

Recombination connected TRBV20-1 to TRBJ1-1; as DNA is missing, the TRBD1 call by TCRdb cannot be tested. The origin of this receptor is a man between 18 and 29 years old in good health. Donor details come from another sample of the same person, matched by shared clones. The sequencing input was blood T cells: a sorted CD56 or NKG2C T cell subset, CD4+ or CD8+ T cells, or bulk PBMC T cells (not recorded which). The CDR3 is CSAEGQFEAFF.